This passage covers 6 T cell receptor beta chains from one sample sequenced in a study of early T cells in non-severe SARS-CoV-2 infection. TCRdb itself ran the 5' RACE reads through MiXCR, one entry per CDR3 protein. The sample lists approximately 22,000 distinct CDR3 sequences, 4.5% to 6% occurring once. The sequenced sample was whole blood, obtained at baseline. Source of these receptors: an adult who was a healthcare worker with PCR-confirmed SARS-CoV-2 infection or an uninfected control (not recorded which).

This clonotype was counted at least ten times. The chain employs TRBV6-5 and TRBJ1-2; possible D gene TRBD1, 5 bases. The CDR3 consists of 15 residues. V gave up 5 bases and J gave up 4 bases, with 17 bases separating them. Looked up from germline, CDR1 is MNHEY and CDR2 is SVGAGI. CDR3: CASSLTGAGSYGYTF. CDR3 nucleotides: TGTGCCAGCAGTCTGACGGGTGCAGGGAGCTATGGCTACACCTTC.

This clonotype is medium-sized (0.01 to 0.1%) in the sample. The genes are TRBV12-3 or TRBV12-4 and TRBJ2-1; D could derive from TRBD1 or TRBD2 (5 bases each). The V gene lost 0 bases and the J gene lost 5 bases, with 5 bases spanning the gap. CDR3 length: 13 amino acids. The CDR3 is CASSLAGDNEQFF. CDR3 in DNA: TGTGCCAGCAGTTTAGCGGGGGACAATGAGCAGTTCTTC.

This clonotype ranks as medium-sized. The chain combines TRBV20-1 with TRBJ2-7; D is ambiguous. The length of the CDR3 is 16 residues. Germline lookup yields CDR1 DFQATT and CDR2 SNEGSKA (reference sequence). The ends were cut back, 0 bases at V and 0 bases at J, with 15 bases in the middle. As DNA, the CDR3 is TGCAGTGCTAGAGATCTCGGGCGGCCGAGCTCCTACGAGCAGTACTTC. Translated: CSARDLGRPSSYEQYF.

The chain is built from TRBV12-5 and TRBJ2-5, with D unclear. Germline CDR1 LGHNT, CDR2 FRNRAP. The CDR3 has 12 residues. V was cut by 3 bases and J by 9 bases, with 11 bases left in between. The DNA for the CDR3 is TGTGCTAGTGGTTTCGTACGGCCGCCCCAGTACTTC. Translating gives CASGFVRPPQYF.

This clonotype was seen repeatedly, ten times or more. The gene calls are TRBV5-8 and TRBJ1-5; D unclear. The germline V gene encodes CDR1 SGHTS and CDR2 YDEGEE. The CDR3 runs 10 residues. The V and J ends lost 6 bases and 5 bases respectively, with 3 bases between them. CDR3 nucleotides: TGTGCCAGCAAAGATCAGCCCCAGCATTTT. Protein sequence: CASKDQPQHF.

The CDR3 DNA reads TGCAGTTTCGAGGCTAATGAAAAACTGTTTTTT. This sequence encodes CSFEANEKLFF. This chain links TRBV20-1 with TRBJ1-4; D is uncertain. Germline CDR1 and CDR2: DFQATT and SNEGSKA (reference sequence). The CDR3 loop spans 11 amino acids. Trimming cost V 8 bases and J 3 bases, with 7 bases left between them.